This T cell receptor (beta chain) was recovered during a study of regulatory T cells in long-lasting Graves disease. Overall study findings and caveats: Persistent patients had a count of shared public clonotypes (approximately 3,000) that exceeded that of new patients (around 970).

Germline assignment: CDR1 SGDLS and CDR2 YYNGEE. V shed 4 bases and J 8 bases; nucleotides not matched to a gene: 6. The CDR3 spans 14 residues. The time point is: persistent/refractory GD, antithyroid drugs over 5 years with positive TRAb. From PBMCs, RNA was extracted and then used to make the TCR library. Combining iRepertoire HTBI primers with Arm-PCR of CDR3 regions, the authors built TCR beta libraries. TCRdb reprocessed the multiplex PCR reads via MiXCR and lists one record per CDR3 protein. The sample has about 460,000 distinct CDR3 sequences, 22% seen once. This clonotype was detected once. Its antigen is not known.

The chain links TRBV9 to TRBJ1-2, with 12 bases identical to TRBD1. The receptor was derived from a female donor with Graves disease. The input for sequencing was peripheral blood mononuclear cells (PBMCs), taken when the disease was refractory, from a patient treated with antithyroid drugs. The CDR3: CASSPRDRGRGYTF. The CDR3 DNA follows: TGTGCCAGCAGCCCCCGGGACAGGGGGCGCGGCTACACCTTC.